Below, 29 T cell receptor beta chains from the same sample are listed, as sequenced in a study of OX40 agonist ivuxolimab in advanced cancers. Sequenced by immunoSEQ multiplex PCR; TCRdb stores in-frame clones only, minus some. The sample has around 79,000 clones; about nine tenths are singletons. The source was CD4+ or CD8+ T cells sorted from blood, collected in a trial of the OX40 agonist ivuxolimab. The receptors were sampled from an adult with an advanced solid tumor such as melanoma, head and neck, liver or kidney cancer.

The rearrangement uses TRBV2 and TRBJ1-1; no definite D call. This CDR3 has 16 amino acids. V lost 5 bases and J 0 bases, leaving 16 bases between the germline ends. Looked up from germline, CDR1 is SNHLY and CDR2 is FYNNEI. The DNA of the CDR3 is TGTGCCAGCAGTCAGAGGGTCGGTCGTATGAACACTGAAGCTTTCTTT. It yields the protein CASSQRVGRMNTEAFF.

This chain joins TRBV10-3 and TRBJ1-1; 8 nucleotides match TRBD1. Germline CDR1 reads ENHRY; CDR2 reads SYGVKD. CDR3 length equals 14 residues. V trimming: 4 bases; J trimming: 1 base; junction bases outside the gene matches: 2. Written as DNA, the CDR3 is TGTGCCATCAGTGTGGACAGGGCGAACACTGAAGCTTTCTTT. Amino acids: CAISVDRANTEAFF.

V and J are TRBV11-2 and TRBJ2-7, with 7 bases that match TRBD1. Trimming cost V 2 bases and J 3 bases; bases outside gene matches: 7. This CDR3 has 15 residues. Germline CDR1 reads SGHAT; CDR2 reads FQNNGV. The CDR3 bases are TGTGCCAGCAGCTTAAACAGGGGAAGGGACTACGAGCAGTACTTC. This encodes CASSLNRGRDYEQYF.

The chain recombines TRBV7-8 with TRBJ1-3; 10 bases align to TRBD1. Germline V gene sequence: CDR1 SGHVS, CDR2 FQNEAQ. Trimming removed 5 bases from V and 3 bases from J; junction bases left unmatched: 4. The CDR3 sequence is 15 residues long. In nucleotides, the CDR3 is TGTGCCAGCAGCACACGGGACAGGGGTGGAAACACCATATATTTT. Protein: CASSTRDRGGNTIYF.

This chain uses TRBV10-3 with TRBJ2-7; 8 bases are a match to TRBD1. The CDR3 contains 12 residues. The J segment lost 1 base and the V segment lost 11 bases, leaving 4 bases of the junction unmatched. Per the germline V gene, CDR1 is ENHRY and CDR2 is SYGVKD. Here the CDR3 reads CASTGGSYEQYF. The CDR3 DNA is TGTGCCTCTACAGGGGGATCCTACGAGCAGTACTTC.

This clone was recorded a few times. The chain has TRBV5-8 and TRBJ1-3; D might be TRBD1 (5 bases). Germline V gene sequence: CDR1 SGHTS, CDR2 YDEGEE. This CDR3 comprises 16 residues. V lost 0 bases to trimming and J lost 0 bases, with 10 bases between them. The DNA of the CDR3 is TGTGCCAGCAGCTTGGCAGGGCCCCGCTCTGGAAACACCATATATTTT. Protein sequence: CASSLAGPRSGNTIYF.

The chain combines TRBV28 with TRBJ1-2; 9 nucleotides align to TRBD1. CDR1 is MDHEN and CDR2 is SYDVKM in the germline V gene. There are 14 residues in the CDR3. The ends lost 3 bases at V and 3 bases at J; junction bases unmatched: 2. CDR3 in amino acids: CASSLGQGYYGYTF. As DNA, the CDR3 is TGTGCCAGCAGTTTGGGACAGGGCTACTATGGCTACACCTTC.

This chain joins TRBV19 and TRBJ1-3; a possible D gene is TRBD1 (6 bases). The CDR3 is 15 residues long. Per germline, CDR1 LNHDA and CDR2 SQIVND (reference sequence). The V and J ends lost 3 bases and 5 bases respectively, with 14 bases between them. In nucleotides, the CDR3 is TGTGCCAGTAGTATCTCCAGGGGCGGTAGAAACACCATATATTTT. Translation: CASSISRGGRNTIYF.

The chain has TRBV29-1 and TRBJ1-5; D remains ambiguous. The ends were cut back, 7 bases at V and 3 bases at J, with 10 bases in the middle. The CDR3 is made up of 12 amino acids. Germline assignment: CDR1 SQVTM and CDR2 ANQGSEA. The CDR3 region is CSARQPNQPQHF. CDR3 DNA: TGCAGCGCTCGACAACCCAATCAGCCCCAGCATTTT.

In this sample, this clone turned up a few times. CDR3 sequence (DNA): TGTGCCAGCAGCTTTGGGGTAATGAACACTGAAGCTTTCTTT. It encodes CASSFGVMNTEAFF. The rearrangement uses TRBV7-2 and TRBJ1-1; D uncertain. The CDR3 extends over 14 amino acids. Per the germline V gene, CDR1 is SGHTA and CDR2 is FQGNSA. Trimming removed 3 bases from V and 0 bases from J, with 8 bases in between.

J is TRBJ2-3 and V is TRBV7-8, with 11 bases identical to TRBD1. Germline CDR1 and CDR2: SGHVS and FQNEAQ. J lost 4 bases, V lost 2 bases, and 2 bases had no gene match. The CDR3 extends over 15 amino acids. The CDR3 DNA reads TGTGCCAGCAGCTTAAGGGACAGGGGGGCAGATACGCAGTATTTT. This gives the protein CASSLRDRGADTQYF.

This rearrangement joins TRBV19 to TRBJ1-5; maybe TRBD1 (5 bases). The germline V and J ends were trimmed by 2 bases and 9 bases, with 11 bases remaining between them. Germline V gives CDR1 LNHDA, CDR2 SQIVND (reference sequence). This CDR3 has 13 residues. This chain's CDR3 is CASSITGSRPQHF. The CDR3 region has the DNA TGTGCCAGTAGTATAACAGGCAGTCGGCCCCAGCATTTT.

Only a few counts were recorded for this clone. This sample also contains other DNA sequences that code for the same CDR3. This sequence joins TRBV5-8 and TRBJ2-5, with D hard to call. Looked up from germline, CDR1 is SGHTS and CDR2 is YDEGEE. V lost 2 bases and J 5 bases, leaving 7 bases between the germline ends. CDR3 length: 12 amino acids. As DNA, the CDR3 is TGTGCCAGCAGCTTAGTGCGGGAGACCCAGTACTTC. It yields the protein CASSLVRETQYF.

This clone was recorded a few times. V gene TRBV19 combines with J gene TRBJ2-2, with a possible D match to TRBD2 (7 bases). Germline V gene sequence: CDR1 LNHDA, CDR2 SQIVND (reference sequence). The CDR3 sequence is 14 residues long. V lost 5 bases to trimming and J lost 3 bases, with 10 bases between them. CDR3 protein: CASSRGADTGELFF. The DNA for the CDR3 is TGTGCCAGTAGTCGGGGGGCGGACACCGGGGAGCTGTTTTTT.

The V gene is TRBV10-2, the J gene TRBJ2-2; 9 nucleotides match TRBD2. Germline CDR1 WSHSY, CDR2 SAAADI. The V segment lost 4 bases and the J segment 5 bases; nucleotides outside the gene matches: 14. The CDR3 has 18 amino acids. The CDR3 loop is CASSGYSGGLRGTGELFF. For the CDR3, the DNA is TGCGCCAGCAGTGGATATAGCGGGGGCCTCCGGGGGACCGGGGAGCTGTTTTTT.

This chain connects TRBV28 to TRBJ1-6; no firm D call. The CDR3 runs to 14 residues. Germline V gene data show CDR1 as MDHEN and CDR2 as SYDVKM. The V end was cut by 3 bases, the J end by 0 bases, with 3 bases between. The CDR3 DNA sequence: TGTGCCAGCAGTTTCAGCTCCTATAATTCACCCCTCCACTTT. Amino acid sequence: CASSFSSYNSPLHF.

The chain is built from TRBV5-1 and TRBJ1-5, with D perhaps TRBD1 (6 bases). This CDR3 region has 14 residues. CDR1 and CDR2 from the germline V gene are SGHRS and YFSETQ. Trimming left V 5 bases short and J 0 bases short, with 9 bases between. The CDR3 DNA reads TGCGCCAGCAGTTCAGGGGATAGCAATCAGCCCCAGCATTTT. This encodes CASSSGDSNQPQHF.

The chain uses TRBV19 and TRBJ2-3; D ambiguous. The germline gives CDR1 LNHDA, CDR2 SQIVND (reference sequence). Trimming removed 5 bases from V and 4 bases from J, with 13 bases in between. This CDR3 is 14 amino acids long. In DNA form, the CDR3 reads TGTGCCAGTAGTCTCATAGTACAGTCAGATACGCAGTATTTT. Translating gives CASSLIVQSDTQYF.

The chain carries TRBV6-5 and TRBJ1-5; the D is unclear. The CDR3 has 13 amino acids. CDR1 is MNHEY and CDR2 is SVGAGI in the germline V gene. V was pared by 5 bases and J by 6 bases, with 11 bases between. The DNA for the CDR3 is TGTGCCAGCAGTCCCAAAAATGCTCAGCCCCAGCATTTT. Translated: CASSPKNAQPQHF.

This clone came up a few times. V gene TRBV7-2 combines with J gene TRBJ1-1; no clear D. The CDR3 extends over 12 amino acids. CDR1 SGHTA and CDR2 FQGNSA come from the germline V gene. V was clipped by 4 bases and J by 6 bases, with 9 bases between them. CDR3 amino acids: CASSSFISEAFF. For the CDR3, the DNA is TGTGCCAGCAGCTCCTTCATCTCTGAAGCTTTCTTT.

CDR3: CASTGRREKLFF. The CDR3 DNA follows: TGTGCCAGTACAGGGAGGCGGGAAAAACTGTTTTTT. The chain carries TRBV19 and TRBJ1-4; D may be TRBD1 (5 bases). Germline values: CDR1 LNHDA, CDR2 SQIVND (reference sequence). V was clipped by 7 bases and J by 8 bases, with 11 bases between them. This CDR3 region has 12 residues.

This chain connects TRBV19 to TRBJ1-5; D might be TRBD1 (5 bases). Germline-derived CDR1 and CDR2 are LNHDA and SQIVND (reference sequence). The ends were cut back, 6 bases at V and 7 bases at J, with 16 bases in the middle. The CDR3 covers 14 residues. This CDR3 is CASSPLGGRQPQHF. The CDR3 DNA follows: TGTGCCAGTAGCCCGTTGGGGGGGAGGCAGCCCCAGCATTTT.

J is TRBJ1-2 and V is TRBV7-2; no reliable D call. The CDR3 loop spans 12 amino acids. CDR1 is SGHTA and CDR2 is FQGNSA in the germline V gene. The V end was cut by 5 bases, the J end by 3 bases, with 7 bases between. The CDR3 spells CASSLDDYGYTF. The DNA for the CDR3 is TGTGCCAGCAGCCTGGACGACTATGGCTACACCTTC.

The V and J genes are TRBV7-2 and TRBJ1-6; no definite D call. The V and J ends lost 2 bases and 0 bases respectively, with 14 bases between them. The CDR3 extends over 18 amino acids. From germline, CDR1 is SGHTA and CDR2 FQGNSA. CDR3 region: CASSLMDRRSSYNSPLHF. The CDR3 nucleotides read TGTGCCAGCAGCTTAATGGACCGCAGGAGCTCCTATAATTCACCCCTCCACTTT.

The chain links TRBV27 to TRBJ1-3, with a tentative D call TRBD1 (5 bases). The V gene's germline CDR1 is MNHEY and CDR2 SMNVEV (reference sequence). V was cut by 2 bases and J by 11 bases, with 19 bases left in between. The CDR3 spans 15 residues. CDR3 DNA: TGTGCCAGCAGTTTAAATGGGGCCTCGGTTTCCCCCATATATTTT. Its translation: CASSLNGASVSPIYF.

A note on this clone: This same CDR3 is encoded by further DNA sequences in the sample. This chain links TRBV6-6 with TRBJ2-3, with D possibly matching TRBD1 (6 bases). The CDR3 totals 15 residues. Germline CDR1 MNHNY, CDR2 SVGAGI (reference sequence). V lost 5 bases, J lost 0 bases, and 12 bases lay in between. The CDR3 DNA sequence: TGTGCCAGCAGTCCGACAGGTGCTAGCACAGATACGCAGTATTTT. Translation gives CASSPTGASTDTQYF.

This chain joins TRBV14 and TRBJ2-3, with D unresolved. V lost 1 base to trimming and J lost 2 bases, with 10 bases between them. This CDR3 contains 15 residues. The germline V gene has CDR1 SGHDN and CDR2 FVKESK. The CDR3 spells CASSQGYRLTDTQYF. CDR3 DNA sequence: TGTGCCAGCAGCCAAGGGTACAGACTCACAGATACGCAGTATTTT.

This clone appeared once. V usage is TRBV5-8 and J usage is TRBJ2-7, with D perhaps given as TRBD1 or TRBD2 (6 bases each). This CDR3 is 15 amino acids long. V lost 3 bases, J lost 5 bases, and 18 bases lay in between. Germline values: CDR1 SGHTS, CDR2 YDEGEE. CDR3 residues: CASSSAGQPSNEQYF. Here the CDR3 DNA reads TGTGCCAGCAGCTCGGCGGGACAACCCTCGAACGAGCAGTACTTC.

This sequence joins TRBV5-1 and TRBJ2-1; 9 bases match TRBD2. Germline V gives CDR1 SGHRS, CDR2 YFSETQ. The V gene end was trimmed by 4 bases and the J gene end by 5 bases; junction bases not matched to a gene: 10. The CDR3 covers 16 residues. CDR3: CASSLDGTSWHNEQFF. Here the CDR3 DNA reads TGCGCCAGCAGCCTAGACGGGACTAGCTGGCACAATGAGCAGTTCTTC.